This T cell receptor beta chain was captured by sequencing in a study of shared clonotypes between healthy human individuals. Overall study: The cohort comprised a couple of women and a few men. Their ages spanned 18 to 49 years. General study results and limits: Some naive CD4 clonotypes, around 4.7%, turned up in common across a handful of donors.

CD8 memory fractions consisted of CD45RO+ and CCR7-negative CD45RA+ TemRA cells together. About 30,000 T cell genomes, or 200 to 250 ng DNA, went into the sorted-subset replicate PCRs. Profiled with immunoSEQ multiplex PCR; TCRdb holds only in-frame clones, not every one. This table has more than 80,000 clones, under 80% appearing once. Germline V gives CDR1 SEHNR, CDR2 FQNEAQ (reference sequence). The CDR3 extends over 16 amino acids. The ends lost 6 bases at V and 4 bases at J; junction bases unmatched: 9. As for this clone: Its antigen is undetermined.

The chain recombines TRBV7-9 with TRBJ2-4, with 10 bases identical to TRBD1. The receptor comes from a man younger than 45 in good health. What was sequenced was memory CD8+ T cells sorted from blood. The subset was: CD45RO+ cells pooled with CCR7-negative TemRA cells. As DNA, the CDR3 is TGTGCCAGCAGAACCGGGACAGGGGTAGGGAAAAACATTCAGTACTTC. As protein: CASRTGTGVGKNIQYF.